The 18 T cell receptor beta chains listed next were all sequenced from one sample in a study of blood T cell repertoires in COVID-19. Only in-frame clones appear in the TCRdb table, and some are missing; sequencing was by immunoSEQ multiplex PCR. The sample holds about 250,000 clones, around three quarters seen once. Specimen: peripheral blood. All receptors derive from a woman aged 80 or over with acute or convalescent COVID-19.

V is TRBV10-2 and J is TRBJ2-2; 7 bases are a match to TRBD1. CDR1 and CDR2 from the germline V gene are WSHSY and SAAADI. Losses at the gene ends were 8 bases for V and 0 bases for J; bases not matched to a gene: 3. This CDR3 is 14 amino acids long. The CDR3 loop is CASRGTANTGELFF. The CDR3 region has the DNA TGCGCCAGCCGTGGGACAGCGAACACCGGGGAGCTGTTTTTT.

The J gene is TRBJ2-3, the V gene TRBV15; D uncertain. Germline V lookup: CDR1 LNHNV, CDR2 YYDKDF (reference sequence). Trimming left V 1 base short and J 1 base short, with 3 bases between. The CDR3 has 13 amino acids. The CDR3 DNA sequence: TGTGCCACCAGCAGAGCGGGCACAGATACGCAGTATTTT. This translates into CATSRAGTDTQYF.

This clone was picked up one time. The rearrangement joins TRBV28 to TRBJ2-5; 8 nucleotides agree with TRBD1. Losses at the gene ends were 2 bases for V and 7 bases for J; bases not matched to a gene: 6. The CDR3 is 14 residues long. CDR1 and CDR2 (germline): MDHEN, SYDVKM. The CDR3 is CASSLQGAVGTQYF. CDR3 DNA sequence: TGTGCCAGCAGTTTACAGGGGGCGGTTGGGACCCAGTACTTC.

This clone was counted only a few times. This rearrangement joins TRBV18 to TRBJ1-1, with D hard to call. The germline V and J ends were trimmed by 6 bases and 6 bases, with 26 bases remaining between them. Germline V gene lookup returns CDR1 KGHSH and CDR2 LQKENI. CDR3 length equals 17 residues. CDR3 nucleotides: TGTGCCAGCTCTCGCAGAGCTACCGATTCGGGAAGTGCTGAAGCTTTCTTT. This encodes CASSRRATDSGSAEAFF.

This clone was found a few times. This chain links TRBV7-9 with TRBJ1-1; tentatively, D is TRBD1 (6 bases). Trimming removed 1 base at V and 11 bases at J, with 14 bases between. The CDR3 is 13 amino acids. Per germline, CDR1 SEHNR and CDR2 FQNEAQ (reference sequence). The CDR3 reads CASSLERGPTAFF. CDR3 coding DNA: TGTGCCAGCAGCTTAGAGCGGGGGCCGACGGCTTTCTTT. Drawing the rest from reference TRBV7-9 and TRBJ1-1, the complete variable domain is DTGVSQNPRHKITKRGQNVTFRCDPISEHNRLYWYRQTLGQGPEFLTYFQNEAQLEKSRLLSDRFSAERPKGSFSTLEIQRTEQGDSAMYLCASSLERGPTAFFGQGTRLTVV.

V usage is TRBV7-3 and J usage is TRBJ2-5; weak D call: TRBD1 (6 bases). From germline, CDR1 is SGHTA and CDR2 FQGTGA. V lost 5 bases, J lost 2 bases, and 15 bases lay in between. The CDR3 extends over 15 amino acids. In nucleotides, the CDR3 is TGTGCCAGCAGCCCGACAGGAGCCCGTCAAGAGACCCAGTACTTC. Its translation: CASSPTGARQETQYF.

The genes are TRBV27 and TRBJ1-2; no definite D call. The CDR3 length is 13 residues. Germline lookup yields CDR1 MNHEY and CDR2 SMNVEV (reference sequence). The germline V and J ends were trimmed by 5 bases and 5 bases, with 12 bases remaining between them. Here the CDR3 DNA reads TGTGCCAGCAGTACGGGAGGAGGTTATGGCTACACCTTC. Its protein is CASSTGGGYGYTF.

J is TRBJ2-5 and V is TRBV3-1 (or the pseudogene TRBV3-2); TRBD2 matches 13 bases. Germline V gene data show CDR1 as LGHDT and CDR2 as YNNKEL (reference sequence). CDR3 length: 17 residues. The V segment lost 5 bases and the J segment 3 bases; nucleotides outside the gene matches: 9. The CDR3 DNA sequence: TGTGCCAGCAGCGTGGAGACTAGCGGGAGGACGGAAGAGACCCAGTACTTC. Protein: CASSVETSGRTEETQYF.

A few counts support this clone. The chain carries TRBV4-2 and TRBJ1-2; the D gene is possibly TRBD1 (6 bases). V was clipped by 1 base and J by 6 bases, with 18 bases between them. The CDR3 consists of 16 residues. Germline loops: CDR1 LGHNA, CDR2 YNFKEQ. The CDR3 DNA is TGTGCCAGCAGCCAAGGAGGGGGAAGGCTCATCCATGGCTACACCTTC. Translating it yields CASSQGGGRLIHGYTF.

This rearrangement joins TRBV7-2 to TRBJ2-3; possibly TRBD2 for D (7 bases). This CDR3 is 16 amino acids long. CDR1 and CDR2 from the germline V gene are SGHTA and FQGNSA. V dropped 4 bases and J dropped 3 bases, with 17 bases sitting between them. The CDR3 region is CASSSPGGRSTDTQYF. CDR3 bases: TGTGCCAGCAGCTCCCCCGGGGGGCGGAGTACAGATACGCAGTATTTT.

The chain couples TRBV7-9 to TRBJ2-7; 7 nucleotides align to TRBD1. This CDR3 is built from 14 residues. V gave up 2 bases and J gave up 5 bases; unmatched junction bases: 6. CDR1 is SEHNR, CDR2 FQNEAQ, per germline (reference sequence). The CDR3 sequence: CASSLTTGSDEQYF. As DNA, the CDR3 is TGTGCCAGCAGCTTAACGACAGGGAGCGACGAGCAGTACTTC.

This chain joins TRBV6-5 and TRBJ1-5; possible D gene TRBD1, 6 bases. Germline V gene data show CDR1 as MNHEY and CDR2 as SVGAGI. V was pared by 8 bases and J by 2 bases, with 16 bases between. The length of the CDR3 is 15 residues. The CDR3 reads CASETGGAGNQPQHF. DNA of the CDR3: TGTGCCAGCGAAACGGGGGGCGCAGGCAATCAGCCCCAGCATTTT.

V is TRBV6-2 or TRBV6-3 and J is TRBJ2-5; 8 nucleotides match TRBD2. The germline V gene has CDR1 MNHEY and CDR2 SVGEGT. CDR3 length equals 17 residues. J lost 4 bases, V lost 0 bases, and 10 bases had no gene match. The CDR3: CASSYSLLAGTRETQYF. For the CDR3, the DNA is TGTGCCAGCAGTTACTCGTTACTAGCCGGGACTAGAGAGACCCAGTACTTC.

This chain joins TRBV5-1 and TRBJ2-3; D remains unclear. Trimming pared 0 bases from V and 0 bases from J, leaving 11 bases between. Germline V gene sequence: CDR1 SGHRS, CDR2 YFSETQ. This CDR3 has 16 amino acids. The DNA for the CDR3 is TGCGCCAGCAGCTTGGTAGGCGGATTCAGCACAGATACGCAGTATTTT. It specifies CASSLVGGFSTDTQYF.

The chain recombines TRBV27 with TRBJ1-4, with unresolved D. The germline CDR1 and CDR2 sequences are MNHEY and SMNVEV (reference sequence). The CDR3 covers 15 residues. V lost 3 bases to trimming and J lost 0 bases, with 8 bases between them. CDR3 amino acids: CASSFRATTNEKLFF. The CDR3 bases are TGTGCCAGCAGTTTTCGCGCCACAACTAATGAAAAACTGTTTTTT.

CDR3 sequence (DNA): TGTGCCAGCAGTCGGGGGGGACAACCCGGGGAGCTGTTTTTT. The encoded protein is CASSRGGQPGELFF. The chain couples TRBV27 to TRBJ2-2; 8 bases are a match to TRBD2. The V and J ends lost 5 bases and 6 bases, in that order; junction bases with no gene match: 5. CDR1 and CDR2 from the germline V gene are MNHEY and SMNVEV (reference sequence). This CDR3 region has 14 residues.

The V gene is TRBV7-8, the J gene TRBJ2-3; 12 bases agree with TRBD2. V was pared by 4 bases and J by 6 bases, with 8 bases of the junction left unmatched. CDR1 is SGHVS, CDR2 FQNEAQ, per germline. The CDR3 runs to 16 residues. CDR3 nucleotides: TGTGCCAGCAGCTACAGGACTAGCGGGGCCTGGGATACGCAGTATTTT. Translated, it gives CASSYRTSGAWDTQYF.

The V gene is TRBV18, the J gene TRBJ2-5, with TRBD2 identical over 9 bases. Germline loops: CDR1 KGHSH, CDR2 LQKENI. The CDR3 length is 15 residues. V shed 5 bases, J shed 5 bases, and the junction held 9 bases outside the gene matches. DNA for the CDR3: TGTGCCAGCTCAACCGGGACTAGCCCTTCGGAGACCCAGTACTTC. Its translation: CASSTGTSPSETQYF.